The TCR beta chain under discussion was sequenced for a study of blood T cell repertoires in COVID-19. As for the study in general: Italy, Spain and the United States were the sources of the convalescent and acute COVID-19 samples.

V lost 4 bases, J lost 3 bases, and 5 bases stayed unmatched. The CDR3 loop spans 15 amino acids. CDR1 is MGHRA and CDR2 is YSYEKL in the germline V gene. Methods used by the authors: How many nucleated cells were present was estimated from reference gene primer amplification. Repertoires were generated with immunoSEQ multiplex PCR, while TCRdb's copy carries only in-frame clones and drops some. V and J calls and clone size come straight from that table; D and trimming were deduced from the DNA. This repertoire shows more than 250,000 clones, around four fifths found once; its top ten account for roughly 4.6%.

The J gene is TRBJ2-7, the V gene TRBV4-1; 11 nucleotides agree with TRBD1. This TCR was recovered from a man aged 60 to 75 who had recovered from COVID-19. Sequenced material: peripheral blood. The CDR3 protein is CASSLDRGHFYEQYF. In DNA form, the CDR3 reads TGCGCCAGCAGCCTGGACAGGGGGCATTTCTACGAGCAGTACTTC.